This T cell receptor (beta chain) was profiled in a study of blood T cell repertoires in COVID-19. Overall study context: From the United States, Italy and Spain came samples of acute and convalescent COVID-19.

Cohorts were determined from participant-reported clinical history. Germline CDR1 reads MGHDK; CDR2 reads SYGVNS. Trimming took 4 bases from V and 0 from J, leaving 9 bases between them. There are 14 residues in the CDR3. Using immunoSEQ multiplex PCR, the repertoire was profiled, and TCRdb retains in-frame clones only, with some absent. This sample yields about 460,000 clones, of which roughly nine tenths are seen a single time; approximately 8% belongs to the top ten. The TCR comes from a woman aged 60-75 years who had recovered from COVID-19. The chain links TRBV25-1 to TRBJ1-1, with a tentative D call TRBD1 (6 bases). Sequenced: PBMCs or T cells enriched from blood (not recorded which). The CDR3 reads CASSATGMNTEAFF. DNA for the CDR3: TGTGCCAGCAGTGCGACAGGTATGAACACTGAAGCTTTCTTT.